The next 7 T cell receptor beta chains were all read from a single sample in a study of cytomegalovirus exposure and HLA in healthy donors. The PCR contained 60 Vbeta and 13 Jbeta primers. Profiled with immunoSEQ multiplex PCR; TCRdb holds only in-frame clones, not every one. The data hold some 69,000 clones, with under 80% observed a single time. Sequenced input: PBMCs. These receptors came from a male donor in good health and CMV-seropositive.

V usage is TRBV23-1 and J usage is TRBJ2-7, with D perhaps TRBD1 (6 bases). TRBV23-1 is placed among ORFs of uncertain function. The V and J ends lost 2 bases and 4 bases respectively, with 27 bases between them. This CDR3 has 19 residues. CDR3 sequence (DNA): TGCGCCAGCAGTCAAGGACAGCAGACCGTTAACCCTAGTAAATACGAGCAGTACTTC. Amino acids: CASSQGQQTVNPSKYEQYF.

Worth noting for this clone: Germline is not matched at one junction end, which may reflect a read error. Other DNA sequences in this sample translate to the same CDR3. This chain links TRBV27 with TRBJ1-2, with 8 bases that match TRBD1. CDR3 length equals 16 residues. Looked up from germline, CDR1 is MNHEY and CDR2 is SMNVEV (reference sequence). CDR3 nucleotide sequence: TGTGCCAGCAGCCGGACAGGGCCTATTCATCCATATGGCTACACTTTC. This codes for CASSRTGPIHPYGYTF.

This clone showed up just a few times. The chain has TRBV19 and TRBJ2-4; the D gene is possibly TRBD1 (6 bases). The CDR3 contains 17 residues. V was shortened by 0 bases and J by 0 bases, with 12 bases between the two germline ends. The V gene's germline CDR1 is LNHDA and CDR2 SQIVND (reference sequence). CDR3 DNA: TGTGCCAGTAGTATAGATCTGGGGGACATAGCCAAAAACATTCAGTACTTC. It is translated as CASSIDLGDIAKNIQYF.

The V and J genes are TRBV4-1 and TRBJ2-7, with 12 bases matching TRBD1. Germline assignment: CDR1 MGHRA and CDR2 YSYEKL. This CDR3 has 14 amino acids. The trim removed 1 base at V and 9 bases at J, leaving 4 bases unmatched. As DNA, the CDR3 is TGCGCCAGCAGCCAAGGCGGGACAGGGGGCATGCAGTACTTC. Translating it yields CASSQGGTGGMQYF.

This clone was observed a handful of times. V is TRBV11-2 and J is TRBJ2-1; 10 nucleotides match TRBD2. This CDR3 is built from 17 residues. Trimming took 4 bases from V and 0 from J; bases not matched to a gene: 6. CDR1 is SGHAT and CDR2 is FQNNGV in the germline V gene. The CDR3 reads CASSSRLAGFSYNEQFF. For the CDR3, the DNA is TGTGCCAGCAGCTCTCGACTAGCGGGTTTCTCCTACAATGAGCAGTTCTTC.

For the CDR3, the DNA is TGTGCCAGCAGCGGGGGTGGGGGCTGGGAGACCCAGTACTTC. Amino acids: CASSGGGGWETQYF. The chain uses TRBV5-4 and TRBJ2-5, with a weak D call TRBD1 (6 bases). The germline CDR1 and CDR2 sequences are SGHNT and YYREEE (reference sequence). The CDR3 extends over 14 amino acids. Between the trimmed V and J ends, which lost 4 bases and 5 bases, there was a span of 15 bases.

The chain is built from TRBV5-1 and TRBJ1-1; tentatively, D is TRBD1 (6 bases). V lost 4 bases to trimming and J lost 0 bases, with 13 bases between them. The germline CDR1 and CDR2 sequences are SGHRS and YFSETQ. CDR3 length: 15 amino acids. The CDR3 sequence: CASSRLGGMNTEAFF. As DNA, the CDR3 is TGCGCCAGCAGCCGCCTTGGGGGCATGAACACTGAAGCTTTCTTT.